A single sample gave rise to the 20 T cell receptor beta chains below, sequenced in a study of blood T cell repertoires in COVID-19. Produced via immunoSEQ multiplex PCR; TCRdb's table is partial and in-frame only. This sample carries some 180,000 clones, around 83% of them seen once, and the ten largest clones take 20% to 25%. Material for sequencing was PBMCs or T cells enriched from blood (not recorded which). These receptors were taken from a woman aged 35 to 49 in a cohort exposed to, infected with or recovered from COVID-19 (not recorded which).

The chain is built from TRBV19 and TRBJ2-7, with 10 bases that match TRBD2. CDR3 length equals 15 residues. Germline-derived CDR1 and CDR2 are LNHDA and SQIVND (reference sequence). J lost 3 bases, V lost 1 base, and 3 bases had no gene match. In nucleotides, the CDR3 is TGTGCCAGTAGTATAGCGGCTAGCGGGAGCTACGAGCAGTACTTC. This gives the protein CASSIAASGSYEQYF.

The chain recombines TRBV28 with TRBJ1-1; TRBD1 matches at 9 bases. The germline CDR1 and CDR2 sequences are MDHEN and SYDVKM. After removal of 3 bases from V and 4 bases from J, the junction contained 6 bases not matched to a gene. This CDR3 is 15 amino acids long. The chain's CDR3 is CASSLTGQGGTEAFF. The CDR3 bases are TGTGCCAGCAGTTTGACGGGACAGGGAGGCACTGAAGCTTTCTTT.

The J gene is TRBJ1-1, the V gene TRBV2; weak D call: TRBD1 (5 bases). This CDR3 spans 14 amino acids. Per the germline V gene, CDR1 is SNHLY and CDR2 is FYNNEI. V lost 0 bases and J 7 bases, leaving 12 bases between the germline ends. The CDR3 sequence is CASSEATRGNEAFF. Written as DNA, the CDR3 is TGTGCCAGCAGTGAAGCAACACGGGGGAATGAAGCTTTCTTT.

The chain has TRBV7-8 and TRBJ2-6; a possible D gene is TRBD1 (6 bases). This CDR3 has 19 residues. The germline V gene encodes CDR1 SGHVS and CDR2 FQNEAQ. Trimming pared 3 bases from V and 1 base from J, leaving 19 bases between. The CDR3 sequence: CASSFAHREIGSGANVLTF. In DNA form, the CDR3 reads TGTGCCAGCAGCTTTGCGCACAGGGAAATAGGGTCTGGGGCCAACGTCCTGACTTTC.

The count of this clone is one. This rearrangement joins TRBV6-5 to TRBJ2-6; D remains unclear. This CDR3 region has 13 residues. CDR1 MNHEY and CDR2 SVGAGI come from the germline V gene. V was trimmed by 6 bases and J by 0 bases, leaving 3 bases between them. CDR3 region: CASSSSGANVLTF. CDR3 DNA: TGTGCCAGCAGCAGCTCTGGGGCCAACGTCCTGACTTTC.

The rearrangement joins TRBV5-4 to TRBJ2-1, with a weak D call TRBD2 (5 bases). Trimming took off 4 bases at V and 0 bases at J, with 8 bases between the two ends. The CDR3 loop spans 14 amino acids. The germline gives CDR1 SGHNT, CDR2 YYREEE (reference sequence). The CDR3 DNA reads TGTGCCAGCAGCGTGGGGAGCTCCTACAATGAGCAGTTCTTC. This sequence encodes CASSVGSSYNEQFF.

This clone appeared a single time. The J gene is TRBJ1-2, the V gene TRBV13; maybe TRBD1 (5 bases). Germline V lookup: CDR1 PRHDT, CDR2 FYEKMQ (reference sequence). The CDR3 sequence is 12 residues long. The V and J ends lost 7 bases and 4 bases respectively, with 10 bases between them. This chain's CDR3 is CASNRGGYGYTF. As DNA, the CDR3 is TGTGCCAGCAATAGGGGTGGCTATGGCTACACCTTC.

The chain links TRBV19 to TRBJ1-1; 8 nucleotides agree with TRBD1. J was trimmed by 7 bases and V by 5 bases; bases with no gene match: 9. The CDR3 is 14 residues long. CDR1 and CDR2 (germline): LNHDA, SQIVND (reference sequence). The CDR3 spells CASSSTLTGGEAFF. CDR3 in DNA: TGTGCCAGTAGTTCCACCCTTACAGGGGGTGAAGCTTTCTTT.

The genes are TRBV2 and TRBJ2-5, with unresolved D. The CDR3 contains 13 residues. The germline CDR1 and CDR2 sequences are SNHLY and FYNNEI. V was shortened by 4 bases and J by 1 base, with 7 bases between the two germline ends. The CDR3 region has the DNA TGTGCCAGCAGTGGACGGGTCCAAGAGACCCAGTACTTC. Translated: CASSGRVQETQYF.

This rearrangement joins TRBV12-5 to TRBJ2-1; 7 bases fit TRBD2. With V trimmed by 6 bases and J by 4 bases, 3 bases remained unmatched. CDR1 is LGHNT, CDR2 FRNRAP, per germline. This CDR3 region has 13 residues. CDR3 coding DNA: TGTGCTAGTGGAAGCGGGATTTACAATGAGCAGTTCTTC. Translating gives CASGSGIYNEQFF.

The chain is built from TRBV5-5 and TRBJ1-2; TRBD1 matches 9 bases. This CDR3 is 14 amino acids long. Germline CDR1 reads SGHKS; CDR2 reads YYEKEE (reference sequence). Trimming removed 2 bases from V and 8 bases from J; junction bases left unmatched: 7. The DNA of the CDR3 is TGTGCCAGCAGCTTACAGGGGGCAGTAGGCGGCTACACCTTC. This codes for CASSLQGAVGGYTF.

The rearrangement joins TRBV6-4 to TRBJ2-2; D may be TRBD2 (6 bases). Trimming cost V 0 bases and J 5 bases, with 13 bases left between them. The CDR3 has 16 residues. Germline-derived CDR1 and CDR2 are MRHNA and SNTAGT. The CDR3 DNA reads as TGTGCCAGCAGTGACTCTTGGCAGGAGGGGACCGGGGAGCTGTTTTTT. It translates to CASSDSWQEGTGELFF.

This chain connects TRBV7-9 to TRBJ1-5; D is undetermined. V lost 3 bases to trimming and J lost 4 bases, with 4 bases between them. Germline V lookup: CDR1 SEHNR, CDR2 FQNEAQ (reference sequence). There are 12 residues in the CDR3. DNA of the CDR3: TGTGCCAGCAGCTTCTTTAATCAGCCCCAGCATTTT. Its protein is CASSFFNQPQHF.

V is TRBV6-5 and J is TRBJ1-3, with a possible D match to TRBD1 (6 bases). This CDR3 contains 15 residues. The germline gives CDR1 MNHEY, CDR2 SVGAGI. V gave up 2 bases and J gave up 2 bases, with 10 bases separating them. CDR3 DNA sequence: TGTGCCAGCAGTTACCCCCAGGGGACTGGAAACACCATATATTTT. Translating it yields CASSYPQGTGNTIYF.

This sequence joins TRBV18 and TRBJ2-2; TRBD2 matches at 8 bases. There are 15 residues in the CDR3. Unmatched junction bases numbered 6, after V lost 5 bases and J lost 4 bases. Germline CDR1 KGHSH, CDR2 LQKENI. The CDR3 protein is CASSLTAGGTGELFF. Here the CDR3 DNA reads TGTGCCAGCTCATTGACGGCGGGAGGCACCGGGGAGCTGTTTTTT.

The chain links TRBV11-2 to TRBJ2-7; TRBD1 matches at 8 bases. With V trimmed by 0 bases and J by 1 base, 5 bases remained unmatched. Per the germline V gene, CDR1 is SGHAT and CDR2 is FQNNGV. The CDR3 length is 16 residues. The CDR3 protein is CASSLDLRGLSYEQYF. The CDR3 DNA is TGTGCCAGCAGCTTAGATCTCAGGGGGCTTTCCTACGAGCAGTACTTC.

A few counts support this clone. V usage is TRBV7-9 and J usage is TRBJ2-1; weak D call: TRBD1 (5 bases). Trimming shortened V by 1 base and J by 5 bases, and 15 bases separated the two germline ends. CDR1 is SEHNR and CDR2 is FQNEAQ in the germline V gene (reference sequence). There are 16 residues in the CDR3. The CDR3 DNA follows: TGTGCCAGCAGCTTAGAGTATGGGCAGGGCAACAATGAGCAGTTCTTC. Encoded protein: CASSLEYGQGNNEQFF.

A remark on this clone: Relative to the germline gene, one junction end is altered; a read error may explain this. The chain couples TRBV6-2 or TRBV6-3 to TRBJ1-1; D ambiguous. This CDR3 contains 13 residues. In germline, CDR1 is MNHEY, CDR2 SVGEGT. The CDR3 DNA sequence: TGTGCCAGCAGTCCGGGAGAGAACGCTGAAGCTTTCTTT. This codes for CASSPGENAEAFF.

This clone was counted only a few times. The J gene is TRBJ2-7, the V gene TRBV27; the match to TRBD1 covers 7 bases. The length of the CDR3 is 15 residues. Trimming at V came to 2 bases and at J to 4 bases, leaving 8 bases not matched to a gene. The V gene's germline CDR1 is MNHEY and CDR2 SMNVEV (reference sequence). As DNA, the CDR3 is TGTGCCAGCAGTTTACGTGTAGGGGGCAGGTACGAGCAGTACTTC. Residues: CASSLRVGGRYEQYF.

The chain employs TRBV7-7 and TRBJ2-1; 11 bases match TRBD1. V lost 4 bases, J lost 4 bases, and 3 bases stayed unmatched. The CDR3 loop spans 15 amino acids. Germline CDR1 SSHAT, CDR2 FNYEAQ (reference sequence). CDR3 coding DNA: TGTGCCAGCAGCTCCGGACAGGGGGCTTACAATGAGCAGTTCTTC. Translation gives CASSSGQGAYNEQFF.